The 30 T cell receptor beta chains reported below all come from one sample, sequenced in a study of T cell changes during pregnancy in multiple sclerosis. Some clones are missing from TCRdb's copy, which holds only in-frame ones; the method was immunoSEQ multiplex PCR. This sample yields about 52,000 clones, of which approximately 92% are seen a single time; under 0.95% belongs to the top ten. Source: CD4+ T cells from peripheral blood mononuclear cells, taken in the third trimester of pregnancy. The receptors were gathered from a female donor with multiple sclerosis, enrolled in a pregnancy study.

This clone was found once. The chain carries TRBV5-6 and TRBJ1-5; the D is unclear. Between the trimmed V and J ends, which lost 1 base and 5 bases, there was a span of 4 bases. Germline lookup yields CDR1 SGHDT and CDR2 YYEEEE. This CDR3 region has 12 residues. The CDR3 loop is CASSLLDQPQHF. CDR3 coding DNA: TGTGCCAGCAGCTTGCTAGATCAGCCCCAGCATTTT.

CDR3 DNA: TGTGCCAGCAGCTACCGACTAGCGGGGAGTTTAAATGAGCAGTTCTTC. This translates into CASSYRLAGSLNEQFF. The V and J genes are TRBV9 and TRBJ2-1, with 11 bases identical to TRBD2. Per germline, CDR1 SGDLS and CDR2 YYNGEE. The J segment lost 7 bases and the V segment lost 4 bases, leaving 10 bases of the junction unmatched. This CDR3 contains 16 residues.

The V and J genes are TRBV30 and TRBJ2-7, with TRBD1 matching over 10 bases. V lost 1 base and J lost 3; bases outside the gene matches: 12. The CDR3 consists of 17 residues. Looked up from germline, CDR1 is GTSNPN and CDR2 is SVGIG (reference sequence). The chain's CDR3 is CAWSGTGDRGQYYEQYF. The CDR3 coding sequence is TGTGCCTGGAGTGGTACCGGAGACAGGGGGCAATACTACGAGCAGTACTTC.

The CDR3 loop is CASSLDWTANYGYTF. The CDR3 bases are TGTGCCAGCAGCTTAGATTGGACTGCTAACTATGGCTACACCTTC. The chain recombines TRBV7-2 with TRBJ1-2; the D is unclear. The CDR3 is 15 amino acids. The germline V gene has CDR1 SGHTA and CDR2 FQGNSA. Trimming left V 1 base short and J 0 bases short, with 9 bases between.

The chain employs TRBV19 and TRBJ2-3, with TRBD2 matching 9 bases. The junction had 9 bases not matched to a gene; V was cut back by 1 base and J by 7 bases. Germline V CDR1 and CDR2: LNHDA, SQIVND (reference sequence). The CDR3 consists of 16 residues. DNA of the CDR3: TGTGCCAGTAGTATAGGCGCTAGCGGGATCCAGAATACGCAGTATTTT. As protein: CASSIGASGIQNTQYF. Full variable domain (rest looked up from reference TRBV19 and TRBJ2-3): DGGITQSPKYLFRKEGQNVTLSCEQNLNHDAMYWYRQDPGQGLRLIYYSQIVNDFQKGDIAEGYSVSREKKESFPLTVTSAQKNPTAFYLCASSIGASGIQNTQYFGPGTRLTVL.

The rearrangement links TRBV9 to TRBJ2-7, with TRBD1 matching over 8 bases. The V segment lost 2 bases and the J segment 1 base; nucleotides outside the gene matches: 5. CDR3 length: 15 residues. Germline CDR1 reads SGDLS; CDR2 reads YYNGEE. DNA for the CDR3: TGTGCCAGCAGCGTCAGACAGGGGCATTCCTACGAGCAGTACTTC. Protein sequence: CASSVRQGHSYEQYF.

The CDR3, as DNA: TGTGCCAGCAGCTTATTTCCCCCCGGGACAGGGGGCTCCTATAATTCACCCCTCCACTTT. It encodes CASSLFPPGTGGSYNSPLHF. V is TRBV7-3 and J is TRBJ1-6; 11 bases match TRBD1. V gave up 2 bases and J gave up 0 bases; unmatched junction bases: 9. Per germline, CDR1 SGHTA and CDR2 FQGTGA. CDR3 size: 20 residues.

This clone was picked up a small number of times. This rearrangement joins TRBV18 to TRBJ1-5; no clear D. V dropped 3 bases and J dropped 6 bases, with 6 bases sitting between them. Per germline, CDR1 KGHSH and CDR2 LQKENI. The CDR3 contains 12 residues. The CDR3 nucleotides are TGTGCCAGCTCACCGGGAGGTCAGCCCCAGCATTTT. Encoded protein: CASSPGGQPQHF.

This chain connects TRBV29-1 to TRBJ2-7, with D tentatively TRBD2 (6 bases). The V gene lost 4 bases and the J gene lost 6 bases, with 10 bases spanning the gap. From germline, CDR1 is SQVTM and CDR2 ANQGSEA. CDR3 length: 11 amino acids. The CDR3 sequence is CSVAGGFEQYF. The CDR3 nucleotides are TGCAGCGTTGCTGGGGGGTTCGAGCAGTACTTC.

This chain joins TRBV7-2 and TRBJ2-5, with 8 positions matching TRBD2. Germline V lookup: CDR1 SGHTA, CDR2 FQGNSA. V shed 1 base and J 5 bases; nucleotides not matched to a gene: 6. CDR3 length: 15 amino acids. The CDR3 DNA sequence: TGTGCCAGCAGCTTAGGGCGGGGGGTAGTGGAGACCCAGTACTTC. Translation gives CASSLGRGVVETQYF.

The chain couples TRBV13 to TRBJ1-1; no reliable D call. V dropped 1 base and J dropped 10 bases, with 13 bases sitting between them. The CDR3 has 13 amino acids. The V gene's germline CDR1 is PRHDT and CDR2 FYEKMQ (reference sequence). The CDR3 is CASSLDTWAPAFF. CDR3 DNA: TGTGCCAGCAGCTTAGATACGTGGGCCCCAGCTTTCTTT.

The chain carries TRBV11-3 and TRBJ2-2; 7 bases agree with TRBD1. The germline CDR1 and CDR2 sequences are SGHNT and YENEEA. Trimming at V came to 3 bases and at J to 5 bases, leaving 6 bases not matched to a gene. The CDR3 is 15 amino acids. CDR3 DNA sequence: TGTGCCAGCAGCTTTGAGACAGGGCATACCGGGGAGCTGTTTTTT. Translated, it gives CASSFETGHTGELFF.

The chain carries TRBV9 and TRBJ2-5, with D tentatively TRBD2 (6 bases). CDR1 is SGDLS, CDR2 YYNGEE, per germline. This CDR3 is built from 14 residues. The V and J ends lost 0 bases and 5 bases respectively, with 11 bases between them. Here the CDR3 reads CASSVAPGRETQYF. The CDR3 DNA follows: TGTGCCAGCAGCGTAGCTCCAGGGAGGGAGACCCAGTACTTC. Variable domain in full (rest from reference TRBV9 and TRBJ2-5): DSGVTQTPKHLITATGQRVTLRCSPRSGDLSVYWYQQSLDQGLQFLIQYYNGEERAKGNILERFSAQQFPDLHSELNLSSLELGDSALYFCASSVAPGRETQYFGPGTRLLVL.

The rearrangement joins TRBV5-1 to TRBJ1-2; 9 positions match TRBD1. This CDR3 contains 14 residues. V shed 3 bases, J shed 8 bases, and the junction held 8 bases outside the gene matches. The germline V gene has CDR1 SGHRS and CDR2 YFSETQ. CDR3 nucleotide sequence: TGCGCCAGCAGCTGGATACAGGGGGCTGGGGGCTACACCTTC. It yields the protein CASSWIQGAGGYTF. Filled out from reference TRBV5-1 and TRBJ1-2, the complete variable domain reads KAGVTQTPRYLIKTRGQQVTLSCSPISGHRSVSWYQQTPGQGLQFLFEYFSETQRNKGNFPGRFSGRQFSNSRSEMNVSTLELGDSALYLCASSWIQGAGGYTFGSGTRLTVV.

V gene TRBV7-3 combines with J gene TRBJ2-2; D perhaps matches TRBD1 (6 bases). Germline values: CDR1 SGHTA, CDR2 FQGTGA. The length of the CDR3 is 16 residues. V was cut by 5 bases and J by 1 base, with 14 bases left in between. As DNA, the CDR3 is TGTGCCAGCAGCGCTAACAGGGCGCAGAACACCGGGGAGCTGTTTTTT. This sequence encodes CASSANRAQNTGELFF.

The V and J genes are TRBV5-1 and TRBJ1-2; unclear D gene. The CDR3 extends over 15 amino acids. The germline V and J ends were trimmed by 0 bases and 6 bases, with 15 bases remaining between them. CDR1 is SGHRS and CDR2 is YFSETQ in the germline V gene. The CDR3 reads CASSLDAVEEDGYTF. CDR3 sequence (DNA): TGCGCCAGCAGCTTGGATGCGGTGGAGGAGGATGGCTACACCTTC.

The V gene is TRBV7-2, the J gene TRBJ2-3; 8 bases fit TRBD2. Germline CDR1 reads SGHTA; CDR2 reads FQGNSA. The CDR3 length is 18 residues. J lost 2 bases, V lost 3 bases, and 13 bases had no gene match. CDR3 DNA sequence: TGTGCCAGCAGCTTCATCCTGATGATAGCGGGGAACACAGATACGCAGTATTTT. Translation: CASSFILMIAGNTDTQYF.

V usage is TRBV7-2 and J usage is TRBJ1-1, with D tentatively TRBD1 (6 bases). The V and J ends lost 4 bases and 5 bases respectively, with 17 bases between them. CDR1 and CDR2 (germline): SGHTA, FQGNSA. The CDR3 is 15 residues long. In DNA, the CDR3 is TGTGCCAGCAGCTCTCAGGGGACATCGAGTACTGAAGCTTTCTTT. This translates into CASSSQGTSSTEAFF.

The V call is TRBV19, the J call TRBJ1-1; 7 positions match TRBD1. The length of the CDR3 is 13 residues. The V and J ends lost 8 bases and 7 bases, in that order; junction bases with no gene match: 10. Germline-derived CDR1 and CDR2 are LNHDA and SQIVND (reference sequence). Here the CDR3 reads CASQKRTGDEAFF. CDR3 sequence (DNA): TGTGCCAGTCAGAAACGGACAGGAGATGAAGCTTTCTTT.

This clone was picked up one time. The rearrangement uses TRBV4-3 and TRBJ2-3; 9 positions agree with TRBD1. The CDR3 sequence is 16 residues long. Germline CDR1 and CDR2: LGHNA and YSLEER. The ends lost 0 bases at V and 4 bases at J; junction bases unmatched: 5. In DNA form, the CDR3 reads TGCGCCAGCAGCCAAGAGGTCGGACAGGGGCCAGATACGCAGTATTTT. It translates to CASSQEVGQGPDTQYF.

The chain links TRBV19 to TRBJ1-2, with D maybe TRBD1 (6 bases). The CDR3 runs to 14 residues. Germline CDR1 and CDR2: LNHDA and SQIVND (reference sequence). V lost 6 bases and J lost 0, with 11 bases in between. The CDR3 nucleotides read TGTGCCAGTAGCTTCAGGGGCACTAACTATGGCTACACCTTC. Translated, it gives CASSFRGTNYGYTF.

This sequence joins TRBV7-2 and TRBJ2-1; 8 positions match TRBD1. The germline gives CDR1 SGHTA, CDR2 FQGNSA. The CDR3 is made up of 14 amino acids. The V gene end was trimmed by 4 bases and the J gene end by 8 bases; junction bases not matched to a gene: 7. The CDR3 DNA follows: TGTGCCAGCAGCTCTGGACAGGGAGTGCATGAGCAGTTCTTC. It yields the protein CASSSGQGVHEQFF.

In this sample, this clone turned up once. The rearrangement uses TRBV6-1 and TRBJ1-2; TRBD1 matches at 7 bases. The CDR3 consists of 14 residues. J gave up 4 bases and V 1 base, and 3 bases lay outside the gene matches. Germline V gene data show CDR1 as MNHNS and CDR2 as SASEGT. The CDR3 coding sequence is TGTGCCAGCAGTGAAGAGAGGGGGCCCTATGGCTACACCTTC. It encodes CASSEERGPYGYTF.

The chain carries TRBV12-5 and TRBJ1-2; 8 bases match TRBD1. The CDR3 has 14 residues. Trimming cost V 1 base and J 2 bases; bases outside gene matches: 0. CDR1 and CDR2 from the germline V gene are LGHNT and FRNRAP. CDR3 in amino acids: CASGLGTGNYGYTF. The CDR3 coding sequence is TGTGCTAGTGGTTTGGGGACAGGGAACTATGGCTACACCTTC.

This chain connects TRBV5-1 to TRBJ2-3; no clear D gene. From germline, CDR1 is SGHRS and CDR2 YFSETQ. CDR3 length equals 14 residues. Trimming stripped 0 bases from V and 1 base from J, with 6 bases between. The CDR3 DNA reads TGCGCCAGCAGCTTGGACAGTGGCACAGATACGCAGTATTTT. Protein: CASSLDSGTDTQYF.

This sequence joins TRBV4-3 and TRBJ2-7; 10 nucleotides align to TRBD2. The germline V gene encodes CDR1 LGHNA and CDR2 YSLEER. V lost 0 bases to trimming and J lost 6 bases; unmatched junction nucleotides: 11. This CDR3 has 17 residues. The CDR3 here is CASSQEPSSGGASEQYF. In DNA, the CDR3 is TGCGCCAGCAGCCAAGAACCTTCAAGCGGGGGGGCAAGCGAGCAGTACTTC.

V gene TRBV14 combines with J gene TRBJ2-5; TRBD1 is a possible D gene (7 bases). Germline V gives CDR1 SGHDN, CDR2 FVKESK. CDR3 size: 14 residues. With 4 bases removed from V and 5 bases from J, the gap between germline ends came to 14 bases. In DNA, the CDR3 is TGTGCCAGCAGCCCCTTGGCAGGGGGGGAGACCCAGTACTTC. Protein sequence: CASSPLAGGETQYF.

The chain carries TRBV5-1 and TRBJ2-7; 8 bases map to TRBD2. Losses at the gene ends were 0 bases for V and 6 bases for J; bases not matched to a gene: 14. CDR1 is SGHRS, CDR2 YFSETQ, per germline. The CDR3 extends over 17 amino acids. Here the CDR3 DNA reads TGCGCCAGCAGCTTGGGTTCGACGGGGGGGGTTTCGGGCGAGCAGTACTTC. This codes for CASSLGSTGGVSGEQYF.

CDR3 in amino acids: CASGFRDNEQFF. For the CDR3, the DNA is TGTGCCAGCGGGTTCAGGGACAATGAGCAGTTCTTC. The chain combines TRBV6-5 with TRBJ2-1, with TRBD1 as a possible D gene (5 bases). CDR1 and CDR2 (germline): MNHEY, SVGAGI. CDR3 length: 12 amino acids. Trimming left V 8 bases short and J 5 bases short, with 10 bases between.

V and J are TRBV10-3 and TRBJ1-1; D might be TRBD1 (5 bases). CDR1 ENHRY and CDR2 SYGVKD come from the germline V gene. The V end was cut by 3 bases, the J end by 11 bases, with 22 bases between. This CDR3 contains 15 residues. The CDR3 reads CAISDPGTGLAWAFF. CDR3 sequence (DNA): TGTGCCATCAGTGACCCCGGGACGGGACTTGCGTGGGCTTTCTTT.